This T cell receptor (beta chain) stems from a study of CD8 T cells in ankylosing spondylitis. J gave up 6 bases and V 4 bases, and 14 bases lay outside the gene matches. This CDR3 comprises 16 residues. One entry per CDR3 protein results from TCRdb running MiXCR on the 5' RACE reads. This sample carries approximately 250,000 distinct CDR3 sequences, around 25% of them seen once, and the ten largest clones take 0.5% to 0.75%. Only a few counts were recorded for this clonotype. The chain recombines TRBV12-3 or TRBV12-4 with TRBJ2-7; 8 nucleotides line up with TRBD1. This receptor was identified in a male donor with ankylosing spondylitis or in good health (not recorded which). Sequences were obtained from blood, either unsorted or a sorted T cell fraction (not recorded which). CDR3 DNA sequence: TGTGCCAGCAGTTCTACCTCAAGGGACAGGAGGGGCGAGCAGTACTTC. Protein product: CASSSTSRDRRGEQYF.